This TCR beta chain was identified during a study of spatial heterogeneity in lung cancer (dated 2019 in TCRdb). With regard to the full study: Beta-chain transcripts were consistently detected in greater numbers than alpha-chain transcripts, which likely reflected higher beta-chain transcript abundance. Nonsynonymous mutation counts, determined by whole-exome sequencing of tumor tissue, were related to TCR repertoire features. In tumor regions, TCR transcript counts showed a strong correlation with a T cell transcriptional module score derived from matched bulk RNA-seq. In the raw uncorrected reads, each unique combination of TCR and UMI appeared on average more than ten times. In non-small cell lung cancer, the study made a quantitative comparison of TCR alpha and beta repertoires among multiple tumor regions, matched nontumor lung and blood. Both alpha and beta chains were TCR-sequenced in samples taken at surgery, namely 220 tumor regions, approximately 63 matched nontumor lung samples and 45 to 60 PBMC samples.

Summary of the overall study and its limitations: The tumor nonsynonymous mutation count correlated with the number of expanded alpha and beta TCRs within the tumor. Confirming at a functional level the hypothesis that regional TCRs recognize regional mutations was considered to require additional single-cell paired TCR alpha and beta sequencing. TCR-seq was estimated to cover only 6% to 7% of tumor T cells for alpha chains and about 13% for beta chains. Counts of ubiquitous and regional expanded TCRs correlated with counts of ubiquitous and regional nonsynonymous mutations, respectively.

Reading the germline V gene gives CDR1 SGHRS and CDR2 YFSETQ. V was cut back by 7 bases and J by 1 base, leaving a gap of 11 bases between them. The CDR3, from cysteine to phenylalanine, totals 13 residues. Only the CDR3 DNA stays, 39 bases, in frame from base 1. Preparation of the library involved 5' RACE. Sequencer: NextSeq 500. To allow correction of PCR and sequencing errors, the TCR library protocol tagged every TCR cDNA molecule with a unique molecular identifier. The study's processing was this. TCR identification, UMI-based error correction and CDR3 extraction were performed with Decombinator tools. TCRs above a frequency of 2 per 1,000, corresponding to the top 1% of the tumor frequency distribution, were defined as expanded. Expanded tumor TCRs were classed as regional if statistically deemed absent (corrected P<0.05) from at least one tumor region, otherwise ubiquitous. Each repertoire was subsampled 100 times to 5,000 TCRs, after which Renyi diversity was computed with the R vegan package. CDR3 similarity networks were constructed using string-kernel similarity of amino acid triplets, with links drawn between CDR3s whose pairwise similarity was above 0.82. The public reads were run again by TCRdb, first through fastp at Q25 and then through MiXCR, and only productive beta chains were kept. Under each unique CDR3 protein, matching rows form one entry showing the most common genes and DNA. It is TCRdb's table, rather than the study itself, that gives the V and J calls and clone size. A total of over 10,000 distinct CDR3 sequences appear in this sample, less than 6.5% of them only once. Over 8.5% of the sample is held by the ten biggest clonotypes.

This clonotype was seen repeatedly, ten times or more. It has no known antigen specificity. Nothing much larger sits one base from this clone, and base qualities are not available. The sample's time point, from its label and the paper: sample taken at primary tumor resection. The donors were 60 to 80 patients from the lung TRACERx cohort who had early-stage, untreated non-small cell lung cancer. Without any cell sorting, TCR sequencing was performed on whole RNA extracted either from tumor and nontumor lung tissue or from cryopreserved PBMC samples. Only patients with enough RNA available from two or more tumor regions were chosen for TCR sequencing. Before selection, tumor and adjacent nontumor lung specimens were reviewed by a lung pathologist.

This TCR derives from a female donor with early-stage non-small cell lung cancer. The rearrangement combines TRBV5-1 with TRBJ1-1; the D gene is unclear. Sequenced here: lung tumor tissue, sampled at surgery. The DNA sequence reads TGCGCCAGCTCAATTCAGTGGAACACTGAAGCTTTCTTT. The resulting protein is CASSIQWNTEAFF.